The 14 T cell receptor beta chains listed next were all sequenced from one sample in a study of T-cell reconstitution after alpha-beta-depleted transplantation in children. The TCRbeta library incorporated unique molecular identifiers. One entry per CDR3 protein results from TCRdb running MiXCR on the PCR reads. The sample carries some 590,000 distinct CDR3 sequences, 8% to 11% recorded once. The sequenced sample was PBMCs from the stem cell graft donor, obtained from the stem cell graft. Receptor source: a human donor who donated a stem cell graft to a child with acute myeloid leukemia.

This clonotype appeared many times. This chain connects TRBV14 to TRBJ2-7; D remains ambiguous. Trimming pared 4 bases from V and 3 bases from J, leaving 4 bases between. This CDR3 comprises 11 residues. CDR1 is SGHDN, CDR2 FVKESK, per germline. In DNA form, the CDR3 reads TGTGCCAGCAGCCGCTTCTACGAGCAGTACTTC. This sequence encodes CASSRFYEQYF.

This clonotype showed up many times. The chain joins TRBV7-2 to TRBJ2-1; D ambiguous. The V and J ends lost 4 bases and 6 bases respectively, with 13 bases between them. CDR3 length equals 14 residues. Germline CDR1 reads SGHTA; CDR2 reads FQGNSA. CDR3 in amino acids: CASSSGRTSNEQFF. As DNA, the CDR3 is TGTGCCAGCAGCTCCGGAAGAACCAGCAATGAGCAGTTCTTC.

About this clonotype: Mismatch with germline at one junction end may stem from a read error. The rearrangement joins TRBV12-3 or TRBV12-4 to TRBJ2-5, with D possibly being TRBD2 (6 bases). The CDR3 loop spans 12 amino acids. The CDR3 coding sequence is TGTGCCAGCAGTTTAGGGCGGGGCGGGAAGGGCTTC. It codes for CASSLGRGGKGF.

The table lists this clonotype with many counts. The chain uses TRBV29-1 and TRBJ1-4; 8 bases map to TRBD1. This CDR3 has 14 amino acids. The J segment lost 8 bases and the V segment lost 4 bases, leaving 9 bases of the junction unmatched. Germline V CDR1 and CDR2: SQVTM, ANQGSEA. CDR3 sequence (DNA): TGCAGCGTTGGGCCAGGGGGCCAGGGAGAAAAACTGTTTTTT. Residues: CSVGPGGQGEKLFF.

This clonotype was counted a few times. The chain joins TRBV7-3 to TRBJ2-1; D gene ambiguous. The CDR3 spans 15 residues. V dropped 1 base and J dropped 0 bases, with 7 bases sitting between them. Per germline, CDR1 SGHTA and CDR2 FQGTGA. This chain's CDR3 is CASSLKGPSYNEQFF. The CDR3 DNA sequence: TGTGCCAGCAGCTTAAAGGGCCCCTCCTACAATGAGCAGTTCTTC.

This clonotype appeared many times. CDR3 sequence (DNA): TGTGCCAGCAGTGACTCATGGCTAGCGGTATACGAGCAGTACTTC. It codes for CASSDSWLAVYEQYF. This chain connects TRBV6-4 to TRBJ2-7, with TRBD2 matching over 7 bases. This CDR3 comprises 15 residues. Losses at the gene ends were 0 bases for V and 4 bases for J; bases not matched to a gene: 6. CDR1 and CDR2 (germline): MRHNA, SNTAGT.

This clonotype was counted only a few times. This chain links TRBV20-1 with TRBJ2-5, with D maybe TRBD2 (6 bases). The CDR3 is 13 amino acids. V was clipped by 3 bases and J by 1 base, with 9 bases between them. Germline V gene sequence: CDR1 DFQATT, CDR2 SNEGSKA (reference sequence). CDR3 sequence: CSASGRGQETQYF. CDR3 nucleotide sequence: TGCAGTGCTAGCGGGAGAGGCCAAGAGACCCAGTACTTC.

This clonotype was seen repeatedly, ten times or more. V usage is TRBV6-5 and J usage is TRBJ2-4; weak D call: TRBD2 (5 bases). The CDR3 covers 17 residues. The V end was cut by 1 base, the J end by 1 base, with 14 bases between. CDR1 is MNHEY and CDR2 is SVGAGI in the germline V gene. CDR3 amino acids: CASSYYREHGAKNIQYF. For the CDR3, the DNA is TGTGCCAGCAGTTACTACCGGGAACATGGGGCCAAAAACATTCAGTACTTC.

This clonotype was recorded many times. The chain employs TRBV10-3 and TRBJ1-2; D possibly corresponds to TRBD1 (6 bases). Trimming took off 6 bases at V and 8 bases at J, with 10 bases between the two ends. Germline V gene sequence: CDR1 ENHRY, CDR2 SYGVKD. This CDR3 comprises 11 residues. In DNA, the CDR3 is TGTGCCATCAGCCTCAGGGGAGGCTACACCTTC. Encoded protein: CAISLRGGYTF.

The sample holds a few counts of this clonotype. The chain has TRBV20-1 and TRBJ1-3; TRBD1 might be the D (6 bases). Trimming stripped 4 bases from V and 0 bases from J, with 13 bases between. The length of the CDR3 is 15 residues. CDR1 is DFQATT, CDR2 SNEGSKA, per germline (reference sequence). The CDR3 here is CSATGQRRSGNTIYF. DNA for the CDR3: TGCAGTGCTACCGGACAGAGGCGCTCTGGAAACACCATATATTTT.

The CDR3 is CASSLIGQGQETQYF. As DNA, the CDR3 is TGTGCCAGCAGCTTAATAGGTCAGGGCCAAGAGACCCAGTACTTC. J is TRBJ2-5 and V is TRBV7-6, with a weak D call TRBD1 (5 bases). There are 15 residues in the CDR3. Per germline, CDR1 SGHVS and CDR2 FNYEAQ. V was clipped by 2 bases and J by 1 base, with 11 bases between them.

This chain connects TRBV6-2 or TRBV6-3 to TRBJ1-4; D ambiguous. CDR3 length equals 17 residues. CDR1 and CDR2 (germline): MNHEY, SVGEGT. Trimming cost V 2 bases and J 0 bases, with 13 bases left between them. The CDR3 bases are TGTGCCAGCAGTTACCCTGGCCCGCGTGCAACTAATGAAAAACTGTTTTTT. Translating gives CASSYPGPRATNEKLFF.

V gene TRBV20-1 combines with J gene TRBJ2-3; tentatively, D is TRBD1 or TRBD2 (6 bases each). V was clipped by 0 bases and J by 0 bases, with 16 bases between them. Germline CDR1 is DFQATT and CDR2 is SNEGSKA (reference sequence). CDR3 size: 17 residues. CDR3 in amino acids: CSARDPGAGISTDTQYF. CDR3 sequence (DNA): TGCAGTGCTAGAGATCCGGGGGCCGGGATCAGCACAGATACGCAGTATTTT.

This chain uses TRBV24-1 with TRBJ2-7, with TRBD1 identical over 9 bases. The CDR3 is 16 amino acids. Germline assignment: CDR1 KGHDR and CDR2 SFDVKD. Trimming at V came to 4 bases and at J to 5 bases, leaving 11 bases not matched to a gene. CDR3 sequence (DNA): TGTGCCACCAGTGACTCATCCGGGACAGGGATCCACGAGCAGTACTTC. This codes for CATSDSSGTGIHEQYF.